This TCR beta chain was captured by sequencing in a study of Tregs in tolerant kidney transplant recipients. Clones were read by immunoSEQ multiplex PCR, and TCRdb kept only the in-frame ones, dropping some. The data contain 200,000 to 300,000 clones, 84% of them singletons. The V segment lost 2 bases and the J segment 1 base; nucleotides outside the gene matches: 3. The CDR3 is 15 residues long. Looked up from germline, CDR1 is MNHEY and CDR2 is SVGAGI. Notes on the study in general: This study did not directly address biological reproducibility. Few patients were studied, so findings need validation in larger groups. Tregs expanded with activated donor B cells seemed most donor-specific.

The table lists this clone with a few counts. Its cognate antigen is unknown. Unstimulated regulatory T cells (CD4+CD25+CD127-), CD4+CD25- non-regulatory cells, CD4 and CD8 cells were FACS-sorted from thawed PBMCs. This sequence was found in a human donor in good health. This chain links TRBV6-5 with TRBJ1-2; 8 nucleotides match TRBD1. Sequenced: CD4+ T cells from blood. CDR3 sequence: CASSYTGGGNYGYTF. As DNA, the CDR3 is TGTGCCAGCAGTTACACAGGGGGTGGTAACTATGGCTACACCTTC.